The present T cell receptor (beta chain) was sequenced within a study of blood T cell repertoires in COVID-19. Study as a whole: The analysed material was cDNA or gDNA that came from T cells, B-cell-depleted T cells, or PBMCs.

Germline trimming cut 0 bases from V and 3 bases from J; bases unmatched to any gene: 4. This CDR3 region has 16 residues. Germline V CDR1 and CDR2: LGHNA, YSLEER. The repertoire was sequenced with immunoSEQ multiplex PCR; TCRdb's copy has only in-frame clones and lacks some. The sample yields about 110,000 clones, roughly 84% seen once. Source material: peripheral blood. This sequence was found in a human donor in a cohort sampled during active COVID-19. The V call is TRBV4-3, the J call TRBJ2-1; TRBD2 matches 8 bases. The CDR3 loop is CASSQEREAYYNEQFF. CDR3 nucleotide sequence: TGCGCCAGCAGCCAAGAGCGGGAGGCATACTACAATGAGCAGTTCTTC.